The rows below give T cell receptor beta chains drawn from one sample of a study of blood T cell repertoires in COVID-19. TCRdb's copy holds only in-frame clones and misses some; the assay was immunoSEQ multiplex PCR. The sample lists under 150,000 clones, about three quarters occurring once. Source material: peripheral blood. The receptor source for this set is a woman over 75 with active or convalescent COVID-19. The CDR3 runs from the conserved cysteine through the conserved F or W. A D gene is named only where the DNA matches it firmly. Only part of the rows carry a size: once, few, many, or a class if the clone is expanded.

d_call	v_call	clone_size	j_call	cdr3_nt	cdr3_aa
TRBD2	TRBV6-4	.	TRBJ2-2	TGTGCCAGCAGTGTACACGGAGGACTAGCGGGGGAGCTGTTTTTT	CASSVHGGLAGELFF
.	TRBV10-3	.	TRBJ2-1	TGTGCCATCAGTGAGCCACCCCCCGGGGTGGGGGGAAATGAGCAGTTCTTC	CAISEPPPGVGGNEQFF
.	TRBV2	.	TRBJ1-1	TGTGCCAGCAGAGGGACACAATTGAACACTGAAGCTTTCTTT	CASRGTQLNTEAFF
.	TRBV30	.	TRBJ1-2	TGTGCCTGGAACAGGGCCGAAGATGGCTACACCTTC	CAWNRAEDGYTF
.	TRBV6-6	.	TRBJ2-2	TGTGCCAGCAGTTCCCAACAGGGAATCACCGGGGAGCTGTTTTTT	CASSSQQGITGELFF
TRBD1	TRBV2	.	TRBJ2-7	TGTGCCAGCCAACAGGGGGACACAGGCCCTAGGGGCGAGCAGTACTTC	CASQQGDTGPRGEQYF
TRBD1	TRBV9	many	TRBJ1-6	TGTGCCAGCACCCCCGGGACAGGGGTTTCACCCCTCCACTTT	CASTPGTGVSPLHF
.	TRBV4-3	.	TRBJ2-2	TGCGCCAGCAGCCATGCCGGGACTTCAAGCACCGGGGAGCTGTTTTTT	CASSHAGTSSTGELFF
.	TRBV19	once	TRBJ1-3	TGTGCCAGTAACCTGAGGAGTGCCTCGCCTGGAAACACCATATATTTT	CASNLRSASPGNTIYF
TRBD2	TRBV2	.	TRBJ2-3	TGTGCCAGCAGTGAAGGCAGGACTAGACCTAGCACAGATACGCAGTATTTT	CASSEGRTRPSTDTQYF
TRBD2	TRBV27	.	TRBJ2-5	TGTGCCAGCGCGTCTTTGGGGGCGGGGGGACGAATAGTGGCCCAGTACTTC	CASASLGAGGRIVAQYF
TRBD2	TRBV9	.	TRBJ2-3	TGTGCCAGCAGCCTTACTAGCGGGGGGGACACAGATACGCAGTATTTT	CASSLTSGGDTDTQYF
TRBD2	TRBV6-2/TRBV6-3	.	TRBJ2-1	TGTGCCAGCAGTTTTAGCGGGGTTCGGAATGAGCAGTTCTTC	CASSFSGVRNEQFF
.	TRBV7-6	.	TRBJ2-3	TGTGCCAGCAGCCCTGAGGGACTGGAAACTTTCACAGATACGCAGTATTTT	CASSPEGLETFTDTQYF
.	TRBV23-1	.	TRBJ1-2	TGCGCCAGCAGAAAACAGGATTACTATGGCTACACCTTC	CASRKQDYYGYTF